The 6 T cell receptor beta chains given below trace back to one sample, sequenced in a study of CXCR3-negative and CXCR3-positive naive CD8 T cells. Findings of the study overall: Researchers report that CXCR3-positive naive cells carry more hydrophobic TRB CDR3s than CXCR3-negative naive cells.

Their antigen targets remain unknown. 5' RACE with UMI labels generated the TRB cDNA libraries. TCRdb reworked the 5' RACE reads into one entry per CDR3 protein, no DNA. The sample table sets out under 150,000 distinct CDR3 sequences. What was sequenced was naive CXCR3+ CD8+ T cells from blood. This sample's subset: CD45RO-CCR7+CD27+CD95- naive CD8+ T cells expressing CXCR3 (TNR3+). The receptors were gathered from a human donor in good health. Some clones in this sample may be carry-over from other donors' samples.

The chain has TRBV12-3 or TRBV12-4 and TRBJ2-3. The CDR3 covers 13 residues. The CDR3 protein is CATYPKDTDTQYF.

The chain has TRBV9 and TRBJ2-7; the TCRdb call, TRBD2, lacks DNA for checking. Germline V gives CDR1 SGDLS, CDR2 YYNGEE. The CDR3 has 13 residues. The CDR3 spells CASSVAGEYEQYF.

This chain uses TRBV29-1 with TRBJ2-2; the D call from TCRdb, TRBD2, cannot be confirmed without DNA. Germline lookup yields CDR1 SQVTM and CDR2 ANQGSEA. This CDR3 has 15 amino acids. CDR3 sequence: CSVPRGGPNTGELFF.

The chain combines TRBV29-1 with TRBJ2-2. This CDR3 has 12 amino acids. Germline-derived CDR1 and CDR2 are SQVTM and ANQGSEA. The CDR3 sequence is CSVPRNTGELFF.

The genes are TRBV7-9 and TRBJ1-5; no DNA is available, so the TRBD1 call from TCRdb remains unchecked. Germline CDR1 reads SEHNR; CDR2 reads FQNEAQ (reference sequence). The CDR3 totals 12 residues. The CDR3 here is CASSPGGQPQHF.

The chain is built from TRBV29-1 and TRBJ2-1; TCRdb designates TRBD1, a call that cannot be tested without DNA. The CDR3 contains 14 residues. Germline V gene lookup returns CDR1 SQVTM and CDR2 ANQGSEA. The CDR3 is CSVIFQGNNDEQFF.